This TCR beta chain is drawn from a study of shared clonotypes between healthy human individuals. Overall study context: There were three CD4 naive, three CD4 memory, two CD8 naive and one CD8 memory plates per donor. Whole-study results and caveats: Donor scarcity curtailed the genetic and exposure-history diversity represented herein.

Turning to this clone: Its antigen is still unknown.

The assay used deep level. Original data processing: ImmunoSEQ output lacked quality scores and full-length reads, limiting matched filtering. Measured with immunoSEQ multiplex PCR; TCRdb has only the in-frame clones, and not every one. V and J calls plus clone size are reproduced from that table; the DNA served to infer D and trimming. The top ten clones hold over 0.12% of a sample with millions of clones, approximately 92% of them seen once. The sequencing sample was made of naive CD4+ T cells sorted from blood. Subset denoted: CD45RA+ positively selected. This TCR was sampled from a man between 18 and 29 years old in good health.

This CDR3 is CASSVVWDSMNTEAFF. In DNA, the CDR3 is TGTGCCAGCAGCGTAGTCTGGGACAGTATGAACACTGAAGCTTTCTTT. The chain carries TRBV9 and TRBJ1-1, with 7 nucleotides matching TRBD1. This CDR3 is 16 amino acids long. Trimming took 0 bases from V and 0 from J; bases not matched to a gene: 5. From germline, CDR1 is SGDLS and CDR2 YYNGEE. Complete variable domain (other parts from reference TRBV9 and TRBJ1-1): DSGVTQTPKHLITATGQRVTLRCSPRSGDLSVYWYQQSLDQGLQFLIQYYNGEERAKGNILERFSAQQFPDLHSELNLSSLELGDSALYFCASSVVWDSMNTEAFFGQGTRLTVV.